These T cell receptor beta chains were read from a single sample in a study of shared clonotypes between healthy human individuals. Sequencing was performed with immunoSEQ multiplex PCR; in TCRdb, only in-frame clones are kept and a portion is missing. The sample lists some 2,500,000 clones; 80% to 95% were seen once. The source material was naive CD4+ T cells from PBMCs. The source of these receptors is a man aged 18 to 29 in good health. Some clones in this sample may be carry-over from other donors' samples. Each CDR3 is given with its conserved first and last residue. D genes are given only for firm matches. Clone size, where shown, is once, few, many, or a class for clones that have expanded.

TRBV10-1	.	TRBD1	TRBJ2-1	TGCGCCAGACCTTCAACCCGGGACAGGGGCCATGAGCAGTTCTTC	CARPSTRDRGHEQFF
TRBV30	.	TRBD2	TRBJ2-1	TGTGCCTGGAGCTGGGAGACTAGCGGGAGTGAGCAGTTCTTC	CAWSWETSGSEQFF
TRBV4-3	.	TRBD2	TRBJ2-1	TGCGCCAGCAGCCAAGGAGGGACTAGCGGGTGGGCCTACAATGAGCAGTTCTTC	CASSQGGTSGWAYNEQFF
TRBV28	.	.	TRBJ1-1	TGTGCCAGCAGTTTTAGGCAGGGGCGGACTGAAGCTTTCTTT	CASSFRQGRTEAFF
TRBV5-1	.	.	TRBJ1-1	TGCGCCAGCAGCTTAACAGGGACCGGGATGAACACTGAAGCTTTCTTT	CASSLTGTGMNTEAFF
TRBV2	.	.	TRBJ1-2	TGTGCCAGCAGCGACTCCCCGGGATTCTATGGCTACACCTTC	CASSDSPGFYGYTF
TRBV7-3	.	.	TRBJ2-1	TGTGCCAGCAGCCCACATGGGCGGACCGATGAGCAGTTCTTC	CASSPHGRTDEQFF
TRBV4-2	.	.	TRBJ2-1	TGTGCCAGCAGCCGAATCCTCCAATCCTACAATGAGCAGTTCTTC	CASSRILQSYNEQFF
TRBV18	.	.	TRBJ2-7	TGTGCCAGCTCACCAGGGGCGTTCTACGAGCAGTACTTC	CASSPGAFYEQYF
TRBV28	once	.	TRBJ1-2	TGTGCCAGCAGTAAAGGGGGAGCAGTTAACTATGGCTACACCTTC	CASSKGGAVNYGYTF
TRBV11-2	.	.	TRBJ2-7	TGTGCCAGCAGCTCGGGGGCCTACGAGCAGTACTTC	CASSSGAYEQYF
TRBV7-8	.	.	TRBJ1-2	TGTGCCAGCAGCTCGACAGTGGGGGGGCGAATGGCTGGCTACACCTTC	CASSSTVGGRMAGYTF
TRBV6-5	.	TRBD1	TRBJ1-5	TGTGCCAGCAGTTACGGACAGGGTTTTCAGCCCCAGCATTTT	CASSYGQGFQPQHF
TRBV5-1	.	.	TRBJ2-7	TGCGCCAGCAGCTTGGCGGGAGACTCCTACGAGCAGTACTTC	CASSLAGDSYEQYF
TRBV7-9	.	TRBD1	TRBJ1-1	TGTGCCAGCAGCCACAGGGGGACTGAAGCTTTCTTT	CASSHRGTEAFF
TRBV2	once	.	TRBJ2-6	TGTGCCAGCAGTGAAGCACGTCGATCTGGGGCCAACGTCCTGACTTTC	CASSEARRSGANVLTF
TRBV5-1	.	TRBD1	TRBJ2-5	TGCGCCAGCAGCCCGGGGACAGGACAAGAGACCCAGTACTTC	CASSPGTGQETQYF
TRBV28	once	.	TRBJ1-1	TGTGCCAGCAGCTCCGGGTCTCTGGGGGTCACTGAAGCTTTCTTT	CASSSGSLGVTEAFF
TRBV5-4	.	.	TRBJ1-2	TGTGCCAGCAGCTTGCCTGGGCGACGGGAAGGCTACACCTTC	CASSLPGRREGYTF
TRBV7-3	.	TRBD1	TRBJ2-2	TGTGCCAGCAGCCCTCGCCGGACAGGGGGAAAAACCGGGGAGCTGTTTTTT	CASSPRRTGGKTGELFF
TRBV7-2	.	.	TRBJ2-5	TGTGCCAGCAGCCCATCGAGGACACAGGAGACCCAGTACTTC	CASSPSRTQETQYF
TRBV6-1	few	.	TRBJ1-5	TGTGCCTCCGTGTGGGGCGGCAATCAGCCCCAGCATTTT	CASVWGGNQPQHF
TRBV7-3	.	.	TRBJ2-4	TGTGCCAGCAGCTTAACGGGGCCGAGTAGCATTCAGTACTTC	CASSLTGPSSIQYF